Presented here are 18 T cell receptor beta chains from one specimen sequenced in a study of Graves' ophthalmopathy and Graves' hyperthyroidism. The study amplified TCR beta CDR3 regions using RNA transcripts. Amplification began with first-round RT-PCR using HTBI primers, then second-round multiplex PCR was performed. TCRdb re-called the multiplex PCR reads with MiXCR, one entry per CDR3 protein. The sample records about 160,000 distinct CDR3 sequences, roughly 37% being singletons. Sequenced: peripheral blood. All receptors come from a woman aged 40 to 50 with Graves' ophthalmopathy.

V usage is TRBV6-1 and J usage is TRBJ1-2, with D possibly matching TRBD1 (5 bases). The CDR3 contains 13 residues. Germline CDR1 and CDR2: MNHNS and SASEGT. Trimming left V 8 bases short and J 4 bases short, with 14 bases between. In nucleotides, the CDR3 is TGTGCCAGCCTAAGAGGGGTGCCCTATGGCTACACCTTC. It translates to CASLRGVPYGYTF.

V is TRBV20-1 and J is TRBJ1-5, with D perhaps matching TRBD1 (5 bases). Germline CDR1 and CDR2: DFQATT and SNEGSKA (reference sequence). V was shortened by 7 bases and J by 2 bases, with 18 bases between the two germline ends. CDR3 length: 15 amino acids. CDR3 residues: CSVQRGPVRNQPQHF. The CDR3 coding sequence is TGCAGTGTACAGAGGGGCCCCGTTCGCAATCAGCCCCAGCATTTT.

V gene TRBV6-1 combines with J gene TRBJ1-5; D is unclear. V lost 7 bases and J 3 bases, leaving 7 bases between the germline ends. This CDR3 has 12 amino acids. The germline V gene encodes CDR1 MNHNS and CDR2 SASEGT. The CDR3 bases are TGTGCCAGCATCCGAGCCAATCAGCCCCAGCATTTT. Translation: CASIRANQPQHF.

This clonotype was seen repeatedly, ten times or more. This sequence joins TRBV6-5 and TRBJ1-5; possibly TRBD1 for D (5 bases). Trimming stripped 6 bases from V and 7 bases from J, with 10 bases between. The CDR3 loop spans 12 amino acids. Per germline, CDR1 MNHEY and CDR2 SVGAGI. The CDR3 DNA follows: TGTGCCAGCAGGGGGCTTGGCCAGCCCCAGCATTTT. Amino acid sequence: CASRGLGQPQHF.

The V call is TRBV6-1, the J call TRBJ2-7; D may be TRBD2 (7 bases). CDR3 size: 14 residues. Between the trimmed V and J ends, which lost 8 bases and 0 bases, there was a span of 14 bases. Germline assignment: CDR1 MNHNS and CDR2 SASEGT. DNA of the CDR3: TGTGCCAGCGCGAGCGGGACACTCTCCTACGAGCAGTACTTC. Its translation is CASASGTLSYEQYF.

A word on this clonotype: The junction departs from germline at one end; a sequencing error may be responsible. The chain combines TRBV6-5 with TRBJ2-5; D is ambiguous. Germline CDR1 is MNHEY and CDR2 is SVGAGI. The CDR3 runs 13 residues. CDR3 residues: CASTRSLQETQYF. DNA of the CDR3: TGCGCCAGCACCCGCAGTCTCCAAGAGACCCAGTACTTC.

This clonotype appeared many times. The chain uses TRBV6-5 and TRBJ1-5; D is possibly TRBD1 (5 bases). The CDR3 extends over 13 amino acids. Germline values: CDR1 MNHEY, CDR2 SVGAGI. The V end was cut by 0 bases, the J end by 11 bases, with 11 bases between. The CDR3 region has the DNA TGTGCCAGCAGTTACTCACATCAGGGAGCCCAGCATTTT. Amino acids: CASSYSHQGAQHF.

Many counts were recorded for this clonotype. The chain is built from TRBV25-1 and TRBJ1-1, with D possibly TRBD1 on 6 matching bases. Germline values: CDR1 MGHDK, CDR2 SYGVNS. Between the trimmed V and J ends, which lost 5 bases and 2 bases, there was a span of 9 bases. This CDR3 spans 13 amino acids. CDR3: CASSMGANTEAFF. For the CDR3, the DNA is TGTGCCAGCAGTATGGGGGCAAACACTGAAGCTTTCTTT. Full variable domain (rest looked up from reference TRBV25-1 and TRBJ1-1): EADIYQTPRYLVIGTGKKITLECSQTMGHDKMYWYQQDPGMELHLIHYSYGVNSTEKGDLSSESTVSRIRTEHFPLTLESARPSHTSQYLCASSMGANTEAFFGQGTRLTVV.

This clonotype was observed at least ten times. The chain uses TRBV11-2 and TRBJ2-7; D could derive from TRBD1 or TRBD2 (5 bases each). The V gene lost 5 bases and the J gene lost 3 bases, with 17 bases spanning the gap. Germline loops: CDR1 SGHAT, CDR2 FQNNGV. The CDR3 consists of 15 residues. CDR3 bases: TGTGCCAGCAGCCCACGGGGCAGTGGAGGCTACGAGCAGTACTTC. This codes for CASSPRGSGGYEQYF.

The chain combines TRBV6-1 with TRBJ1-1, with a tentative D call TRBD1 (5 bases). V lost 4 bases to trimming and J lost 0 bases, with 12 bases between them. The V gene's germline CDR1 is MNHNS and CDR2 SASEGT. The CDR3 consists of 15 residues. The DNA of the CDR3 is TGTGCCAGCAGTGCAGGGCGGGCGATGAACACTGAAGCTTTCTTT. Residues: CASSAGRAMNTEAFF.

J is TRBJ1-1 and V is TRBV6-9; D possibly corresponds to TRBD1 (6 bases). The germline V and J ends were trimmed by 6 bases and 4 bases, with 12 bases remaining between them. CDR3 length: 13 amino acids. Germline CDR1 and CDR2: MNHGY and SVAAGI. This chain's CDR3 is CASRRSGVTEAFF. The DNA for the CDR3 is TGTGCCAGCAGACGATCAGGGGTCACTGAAGCTTTCTTT.

This clonotype has ten or more counts. The rearrangement uses TRBV28 and TRBJ1-1, with a weak D call TRBD1 (6 bases). The CDR3 has 13 residues. V dropped 5 bases and J dropped 4 bases, with 11 bases sitting between them. Germline loops: CDR1 MDHEN, CDR2 SYDVKM. CDR3 loop: CASSIGQSTEAFF. CDR3 bases: TGTGCCAGCAGTATTGGACAGAGCACTGAAGCTTTCTTT. The variable domain in full, with the rest retrieved from reference TRBV28 and TRBJ1-1, is DVKVTQSSRYLVKRTGEKVFLECVQDMDHENMFWYRQDPGLGLRLIYFSYDVKMKEKGDIPEGYSVSREKKERFSLILESASTNQTSMYLCASSIGQSTEAFFGQGTRLTVV.

This clonotype appeared many times. V usage is TRBV30 and J usage is TRBJ1-1, with TRBD1 matching 10 bases. This CDR3 has 13 residues. V was pared by 4 bases and J by 4 bases, with 3 bases of the junction left unmatched. Looked up from germline, CDR1 is GTSNPN and CDR2 is SVGIG (reference sequence). The CDR3 DNA is TGTGCCTGGACCAGACAGGGGGCCACTGAAGCTTTCTTT. Its translation is CAWTRQGATEAFF.

The chain's CDR3 is CASSISQGASGYTF. In nucleotides, the CDR3 is TGTGCCAGTAGTATTTCACAGGGGGCGAGTGGCTACACCTTC. The rearrangement uses TRBV19 and TRBJ1-2; TRBD1 matches at 9 bases. This CDR3 is built from 14 residues. CDR1 and CDR2 from the germline V gene are LNHDA and SQIVND (reference sequence). Losses at the gene ends were 3 bases for V and 7 bases for J; bases not matched to a gene: 6.

This clonotype was detected many times. This sequence joins TRBV12-3 or TRBV12-4 and TRBJ2-2; 10 nucleotides match TRBD1. Losses at the gene ends were 6 bases for V and 2 bases for J; bases not matched to a gene: 9. The CDR3 loop spans 17 amino acids. The CDR3 sequence is CASSSGTGVDNTGELFF. The CDR3 nucleotides are TGTGCCAGCAGCTCCGGGACAGGGGTTGATAACACCGGGGAGCTGTTTTTT.

This chain links TRBV12-5 with TRBJ1-1, with D unclear. The CDR3 spans 13 residues. Germline lookup yields CDR1 LGHNT and CDR2 FRNRAP. V was trimmed by 1 base and J by 6 bases, leaving 9 bases between them. The CDR3 sequence: CASGLGAWAEAFF. The DNA for the CDR3 is TGTGCTAGTGGTTTGGGTGCTTGGGCTGAAGCTTTCTTT.

A few counts support this clonotype. The rearrangement links TRBV28 to TRBJ2-7; TRBD2 is a possible D gene (7 bases). The CDR3 consists of 14 residues. The V gene's germline CDR1 is MDHEN and CDR2 SYDVKM. V was cut by 6 bases and J by 0 bases, with 12 bases left in between. This chain's CDR3 is CASRLGGASYEQYF. The DNA of the CDR3 is TGTGCCAGCAGATTAGGGGGGGCCTCCTACGAGCAGTACTTC. Full variable domain (remainder filled in from reference TRBV28 and TRBJ2-7): DVKVTQSSRYLVKRTGEKVFLECVQDMDHENMFWYRQDPGLGLRLIYFSYDVKMKEKGDIPEGYSVSREKKERFSLILESASTNQTSMYLCASRLGGASYEQYFGPGTRLTVT.

Many counts were recorded for this clonotype. This chain connects TRBV27 to TRBJ2-7; 9 nucleotides line up with TRBD1. The V and J ends lost 5 bases and 4 bases, in that order; junction bases with no gene match: 6. The CDR3 spans 14 residues. Germline V gene data show CDR1 as MNHEY and CDR2 as SMNVEV (reference sequence). The CDR3 region is CASSPGTGKYEQYF. The CDR3 bases are TGTGCCAGCAGTCCCGGGACAGGGAAGTACGAGCAGTACTTC.